Listed below are T cell receptor beta chains from one sample, sequenced in a study of shared clonotypes between healthy human individuals. TCRdb's copy holds only in-frame clones and misses some; the assay was immunoSEQ multiplex PCR. The sample carries some 700,000 clones, around 91% recorded once. The sequencing sample was made of memory CD8+ T cells from PBMCs. The source of these receptors is a man aged 18 to 35 in good health. Some clones in this sample may be carry-over from other donors' samples. Both conserved end residues are part of each CDR3. D genes are given only for firm matches. Expanded clones get a size class; other rows say once, few or many, or leave the size out.

d_gene | j_gene | v_gene | abundance | CDR3aa | CDR3nt
- | TRBJ2-7 | TRBV4-1 | many | CASSHLRVSSYEQYF | TGCGCCAGCAGCCACCTCAGGGTAAGCTCCTACGAGCAGTACTTC
- | TRBJ2-2 | TRBV7-2 | - | CASSLVRAVGNLFF | TGTGCCAGCAGCTTAGTTCGTGCTGTCGGGAATCTGTTTTTT
TRBD1 | TRBJ2-5 | TRBV7-6 | - | CASSRRVDRGSETQYF | TGTGCCAGCAGCCGGAGAGTGGACAGGGGATCGGAGACCCAGTACTTC
- | TRBJ1-4 | TRBV25-1 | - | CASSEWEFGTNEKLFF | TGTGCCAGCAGTGAATGGGAGTTTGGGACTAATGAAAAACTGTTTTTT
TRBD1 | TRBJ2-1 | TRBV15 | many | CATSSGQGTDEQFF | TGTGCCACCAGCAGTGGACAGGGTACGGATGAGCAGTTCTTC
- | TRBJ2-5 | TRBV6-5 | - | CASSLGTAGETQYF | TGTGCCAGCAGTCTCGGGACAGCGGGAGAGACCCAGTACTTC
- | TRBJ2-7 | TRBV9 | - | CASSVGGDGVDEQYF | TGTGCCAGCAGCGTAGGAGGGGACGGGGTAGACGAGCAGTACTTC
- | TRBJ1-2 | TRBV9 | - | CASAAGSGGYTF | TGTGCCAGCGCGGCCGGCTCGGGCGGCTACACCTTC
TRBD1 | TRBJ2-7 | TRBV10-3 | - | CAIRGTGLVQYF | TGTGCCATCAGGGGGACAGGGCTCGTGCAGTACTTC
TRBD2 | TRBJ2-7 | TRBV27 | - | CASSLSSGSYRYEQYF | TGTGCCAGCAGTTTATCTAGCGGGAGTTATCGGTACGAGCAGTACTTC
TRBD1 | TRBJ2-7 | TRBV4-2 | - | CASSQEGGRLHEQYF | TGTGCCAGCAGCCAAGAAGGGGGCAGGCTGCACGAGCAGTACTTC
- | TRBJ1-5 | TRBV28 | - | CASRRTRTDSNQPQHF | TGTGCCAGCAGACGCACCCGGACAGATAGCAATCAGCCCCAGCATTTT
TRBD2 | TRBJ2-7 | TRBV10-2 | - | CASTEGLAGGDEQYF | TGCGCCAGCACCGAAGGACTAGCGGGAGGGGACGAGCAGTACTTC
- | TRBJ2-1 | TRBV27 | - | CASSSYNRELDGEQFF | TGTGCCAGCAGTTCCTACAACAGGGAGCTAGATGGTGAGCAGTTCTTC
- | TRBJ2-5 | TRBV7-3 | few | CASSLAVQETQYF | TGTGCCAGCAGCTTAGCGGTCCAAGAGACCCAGTACTTC
- | TRBJ2-1 | TRBV9 | - | CASSDPLAWGNEQFF | TGTGCCAGCAGCGACCCGCTTGCGTGGGGCAATGAGCAGTTCTTC
- | TRBJ2-2 | TRBV9 | - | CASSVNRGAGTGELFF | TGTGCCAGCAGCGTTAACAGGGGAGCGGGGACCGGGGAGCTGTTTTTT
- | TRBJ2-1 | TRBV29-1 | - | CSVEWGYNEQFF | TGCAGCGTTGAGTGGGGGTACAATGAGCAGTTCTTC
- | TRBJ2-7 | TRBV14 | - | CASSQDRRLYF | TGTGCCAGCAGCCAAGATCGCCGGCTATACTTC
- | TRBJ2-3 | TRBV9 | - | CASSVSDPTDTQYF | TGTGCCAGCAGCGTATCCGATCCGACAGATACGCAGTATTTT
TRBD2 | TRBJ2-1 | TRBV29-1 | - | CSGRAIDNEQFF | TGCAGTGGGAGGGCCATCGACAATGAGCAGTTCTTC
TRBD2 | TRBJ2-7 | TRBV6-6 | - | CASSYGGSLAYEQYF | TGTGCCAGCAGTTACGGCGGGAGTTTGGCCTACGAGCAGTACTTC
- | TRBJ1-1 | TRBV29-1 | - | CSVAVPEAFF | TGCAGCGTTGCTGTCCCTGAAGCTTTCTTT